The TCR beta chain described here comes from a study of control samples from healthy donors and cancer patients. Generated by immunoSEQ multiplex PCR, the TCRdb table keeps only in-frame clones and is missing some. The top ten clones hold 3.5% to 4.5% of a sample with about 94,000 clones, about nine tenths of them seen once. The germline gives CDR1 SGHRS, CDR2 YFSETQ. This CDR3 comprises 15 residues. V gave up 5 bases and J gave up 6 bases; unmatched junction bases: 6. This rearrangement joins TRBV5-1 to TRBJ1-6, with TRBD1 matching over 9 bases. This sequence originates from a woman aged 18 to 35 in good health. The sequencing sample was made of blood. CDR3 coding DNA: TGCGCCAGCAGTGAGTGGACAGGGGTTAATTCACCCCTCCACTTT. It is translated as CASSEWTGVNSPLHF.